The sequence of this T cell receptor (beta chain) was determined in a study of early T cells in non-severe SARS-CoV-2 infection. Study overall: Sequencing used unsorted whole-blood bulk RNA, so chains lack pairing.

Individual cDNA molecules received unique molecular identifiers during library preparation. TCRdb re-derived calls from the 5' RACE reads in MiXCR, one entry per CDR3 protein. The data hold about 39,000 distinct CDR3 sequences, with around 6.9% observed a single time. The CDR3 runs to 17 residues. From germline, CDR1 is SNHLY and CDR2 FYNNEI. V lost 7 bases and J lost 3; bases outside the gene matches: 11. Source material: whole blood. The chain uses TRBV2 and TRBJ2-5; 13 bases match TRBD2. The clonotype originates from an adult who was a healthcare worker with PCR-confirmed SARS-CoV-2 infection or an uninfected control (not recorded which). The CDR3 DNA reads TGTGCCAGCATGGACACCGGACTAGCGGGGGTTGAAGAGACCCAGTACTTC. Protein sequence: CASMDTGLAGVEETQYF.